This TCR beta chain was sequenced for a study of early T cells in non-severe SARS-CoV-2 infection (dated by TCRdb to the early 2020s). Concerning the study at large: Because TCR sequencing relied on bulk RNA taken from unsorted whole blood, pairing of alpha and beta chains was not possible. Broad study findings and their caveats: VDJdb matching was skewed toward anti-spike CD8 responses and likely underestimated virus-specific expansions, missing private and CD4 specificities.

This clonotype was counted a few times. What this receptor recognizes is not known. No base-level quality is on record; no much larger clone is a single base apart. The CDR3, cysteine through phenylalanine, is 13 amino acids long. Only the CDR3 DNA is retained, 39 bases long and in frame from the first base. The trim is 5 bases for V and 5 bases for J, with a gap of 12 bases between the germline ends. To prepare the library, 5' RACE was applied. TCRdb names NextSeq 500 as the instrument used. To correct for sequencing error and PCR bias, the TCR library protocol tagged individual cDNA molecules with unique molecular identifiers. Both TCR alpha and beta chains were sequenced, and tight co-correlation was observed between alpha and beta sequence abundances in each sample. The paper's data handling went like this. Decombinator V4 was used to annotate TCR sequences for V gene, J gene and CDR3. TCRs were defined as expanded if a significant change between any two time points was detected under a Poisson model with p below 0.0001. TCR abundances were normalised to the total number of TCRs sequenced in each sample and reported as counts per million. TRAV1-2 paired with TRAJ12, TRAJ20 or TRAJ33 defined MAIT TCRs, while TRAV10 paired with TRAJ18 defined iNKT TCRs. VDJdb, accessed 1 November 2021, was searched for CMV, EBV and SARS-CoV-2 annotated TCRs, excluding TCRs annotated for multiple antigens. TCRdb passed the public sequencing reads through fastp at Q25 and MiXCR, retaining productive beta sequences. Each CDR3 protein gets just one entry, which takes the most common genes and DNA from the rows behind it. The V and J calls reflect TCRdb's pipeline rather than the authors' work. The sample yields around 76,000 distinct CDR3 sequences; 9.5% to 15% were counted once. The ten largest clones add up to 3.9% of the sample.

Set within a cohort of healthcare workers in London, UK, this nested case-control study involved weekly PCR testing of nasopharyngeal swabs along with blood sampling. Between 23 and 31 March 2020, the week of the UK lockdown, healthcare workers were enrolled and then followed up weekly for as long as 16 weeks. This receptor was taken from an adult who was a healthcare worker with PCR-confirmed SARS-CoV-2 infection or an uninfected control (not recorded which). The sequenced material came from whole blood. Recombination connected TRBV12-3 or TRBV12-4 to TRBJ2-5, with the D gene call left open. The nucleotide sequence is TGTGCCAGCAGTACGAGAACGGGTGAGACCCAGTACTTC. Translated, this gives CASSTRTGETQYF.